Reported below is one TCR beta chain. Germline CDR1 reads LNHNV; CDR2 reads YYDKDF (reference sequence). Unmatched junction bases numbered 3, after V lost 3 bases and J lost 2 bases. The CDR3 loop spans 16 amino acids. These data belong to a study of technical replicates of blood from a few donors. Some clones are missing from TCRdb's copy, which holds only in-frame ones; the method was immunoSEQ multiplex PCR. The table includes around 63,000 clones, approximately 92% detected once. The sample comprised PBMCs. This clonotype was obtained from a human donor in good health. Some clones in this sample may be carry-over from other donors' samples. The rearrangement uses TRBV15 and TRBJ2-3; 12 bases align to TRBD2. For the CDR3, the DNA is TGTGCCACCAGCAGGTGGACTAGCGGGGTCACAGATACGCAGTATTTT. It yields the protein CATSRWTSGVTDTQYF.